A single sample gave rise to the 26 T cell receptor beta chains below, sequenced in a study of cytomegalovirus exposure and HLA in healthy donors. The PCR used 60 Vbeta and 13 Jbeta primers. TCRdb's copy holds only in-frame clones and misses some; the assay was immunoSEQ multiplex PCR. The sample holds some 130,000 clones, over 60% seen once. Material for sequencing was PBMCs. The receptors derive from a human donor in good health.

The CDR3 protein is CASSPDRVPYEQYF. CDR3 sequence (DNA): TGCGCCAGCAGCCCGGACAGGGTCCCATACGAGCAGTACTTC. The gene calls are TRBV5-1 and TRBJ2-7; 8 nucleotides line up with TRBD1. Per the germline V gene, CDR1 is SGHRS and CDR2 is YFSETQ. This CDR3 comprises 14 residues. V was clipped by 4 bases and J by 4 bases; unmatched bases: 7. The variable domain in full, completed from reference TRBV5-1 and TRBJ2-7, reads KAGVTQTPRYLIKTRGQQVTLSCSPISGHRSVSWYQQTPGQGLQFLFEYFSETQRNKGNFPGRFSGRQFSNSRSEMNVSTLELGDSALYLCASSPDRVPYEQYFGPGTRLTVT.

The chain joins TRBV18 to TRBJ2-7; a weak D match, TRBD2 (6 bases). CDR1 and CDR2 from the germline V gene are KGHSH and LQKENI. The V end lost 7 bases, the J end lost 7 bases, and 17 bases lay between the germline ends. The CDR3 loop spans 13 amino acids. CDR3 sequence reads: CASCPRRAGEQYF. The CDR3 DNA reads TGTGCCAGCTGTCCCCGCCGGGCGGGGGAGCAGTACTTC.

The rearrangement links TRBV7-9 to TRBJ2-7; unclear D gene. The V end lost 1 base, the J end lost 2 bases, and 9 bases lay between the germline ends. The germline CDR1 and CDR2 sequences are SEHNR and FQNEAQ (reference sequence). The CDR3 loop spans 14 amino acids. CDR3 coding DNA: TGTGCCAGCAGCTTAGATGGAGCTACCTACGAGCAGTACTTC. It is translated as CASSLDGATYEQYF.

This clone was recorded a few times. CDR3 residues: CAIKPTGPSSGNTIYF. The DNA for the CDR3 is TGTGCCATCAAGCCGACAGGACCTAGCTCTGGAAACACCATATATTTT. The chain uses TRBV10-3 and TRBJ1-3, with D possibly matching TRBD1 (6 bases). CDR3 size: 16 residues. Germline-derived CDR1 and CDR2 are ENHRY and SYGVKD. V lost 7 bases and J lost 0, with 16 bases in between.

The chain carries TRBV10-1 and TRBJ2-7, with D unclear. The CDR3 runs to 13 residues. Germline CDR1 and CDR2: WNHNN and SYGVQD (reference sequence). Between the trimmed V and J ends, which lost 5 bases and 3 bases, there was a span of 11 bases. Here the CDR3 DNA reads TGCGCCAGCAGTCCGGGTATGAACTACGAGCAGTACTTC. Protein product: CASSPGMNYEQYF.

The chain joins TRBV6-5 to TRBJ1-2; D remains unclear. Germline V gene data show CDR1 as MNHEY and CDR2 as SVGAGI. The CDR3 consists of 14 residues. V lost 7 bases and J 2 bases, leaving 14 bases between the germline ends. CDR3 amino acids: CASMGWEENYGYTF. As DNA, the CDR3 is TGTGCCAGCATGGGCTGGGAGGAGAACTATGGCTACACCTTC.

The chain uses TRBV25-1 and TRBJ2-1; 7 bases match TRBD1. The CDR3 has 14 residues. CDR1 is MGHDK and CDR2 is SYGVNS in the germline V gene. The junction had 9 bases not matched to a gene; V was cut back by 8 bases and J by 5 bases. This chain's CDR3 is CASETGWGNNEQFF. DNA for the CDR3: TGTGCCAGCGAGACAGGGTGGGGTAACAATGAGCAGTTCTTC.

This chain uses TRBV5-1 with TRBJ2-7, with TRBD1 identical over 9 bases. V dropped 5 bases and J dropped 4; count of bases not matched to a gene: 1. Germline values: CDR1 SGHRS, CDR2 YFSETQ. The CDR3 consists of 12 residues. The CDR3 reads CASSDRGYEQYF. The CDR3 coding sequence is TGCGCCAGCAGTGACAGGGGGTACGAGCAGTACTTC.

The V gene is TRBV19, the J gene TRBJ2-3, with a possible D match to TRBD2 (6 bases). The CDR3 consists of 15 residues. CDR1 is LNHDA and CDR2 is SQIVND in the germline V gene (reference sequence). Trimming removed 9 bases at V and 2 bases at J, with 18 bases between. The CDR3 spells CASYLTRRNTDTQYF. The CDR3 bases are TGTGCCAGCTACTTGACTAGACGGAACACAGATACGCAGTATTTT.

This chain's CDR3 is CASSRPETGTDTQYF. The CDR3, as DNA: TGCGCCAGCAGCCGACCTGAGACAGGGACAGATACGCAGTATTTT. The rearrangement joins TRBV4-3 to TRBJ2-3; 7 bases line up with TRBD1. The CDR3 contains 15 residues. J was trimmed by 3 bases and V by 4 bases; bases with no gene match: 7. In germline, CDR1 is LGHNA, CDR2 YSLEER.

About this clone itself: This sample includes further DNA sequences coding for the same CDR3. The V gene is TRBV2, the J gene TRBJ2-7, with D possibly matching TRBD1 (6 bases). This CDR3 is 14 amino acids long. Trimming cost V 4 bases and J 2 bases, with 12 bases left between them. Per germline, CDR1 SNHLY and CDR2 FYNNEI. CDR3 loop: CASSVNRVAYEQYF. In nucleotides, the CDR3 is TGTGCCAGCAGTGTAAACAGGGTGGCCTACGAGCAGTACTTC.

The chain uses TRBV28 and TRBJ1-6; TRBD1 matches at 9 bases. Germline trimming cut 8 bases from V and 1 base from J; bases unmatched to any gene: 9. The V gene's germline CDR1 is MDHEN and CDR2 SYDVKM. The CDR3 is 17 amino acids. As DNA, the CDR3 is TGTGCCAGCGAACCGGGACAGGGAAAGTCCTATAATTCACCCCTCCACTTT. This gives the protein CASEPGQGKSYNSPLHF. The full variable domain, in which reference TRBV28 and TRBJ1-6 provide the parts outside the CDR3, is DVKVTQSSRYLVKRTGEKVFLECVQDMDHENMFWYRQDPGLGLRLIYFSYDVKMKEKGDIPEGYSVSREKKERFSLILESASTNQTSMYLCASEPGQGKSYNSPLHFGNGTRLTVT.

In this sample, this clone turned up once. CDR3 loop: CASSFGVRNTEAFF. The DNA of the CDR3 is TGTGCCAGCAGCTTCGGGGTTAGGAACACTGAAGCTTTCTTT. J is TRBJ1-1 and V is TRBV5-6; no definite D call. The V and J ends lost 2 bases and 1 base respectively, with 9 bases between them. Germline V lookup: CDR1 SGHDT, CDR2 YYEEEE. The CDR3 covers 14 residues. Combining the CDR3 with reference TRBV5-6 and TRBJ1-1 gives the whole variable domain DAGVTQSPTHLIKTRGQQVTLRCSPKSGHDTVSWYQQALGQGPQFIFQYYEEEERQRGNFPDRFSGHQFPNYSSELNVNALLLGDSALYLCASSFGVRNTEAFFGQGTRLTVV.

The CDR3 region has the DNA TGCGCCAGCAGCCCCGACCGGGATCCATACGAGCAGTACTTC. It codes for CASSPDRDPYEQYF. The chain combines TRBV5-1 with TRBJ2-7; the D gene is possibly TRBD2 (5 bases). This CDR3 has 14 residues. The V gene lost 4 bases and the J gene lost 4 bases, with 15 bases spanning the gap. Germline V CDR1 and CDR2: SGHRS, YFSETQ.

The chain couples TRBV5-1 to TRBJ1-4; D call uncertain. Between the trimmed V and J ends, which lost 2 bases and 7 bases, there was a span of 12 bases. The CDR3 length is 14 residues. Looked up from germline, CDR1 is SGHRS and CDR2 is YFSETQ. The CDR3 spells CASSFTGLGEKLFF. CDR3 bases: TGCGCCAGCAGCTTTACCGGGTTGGGTGAAAAACTGTTTTTT.

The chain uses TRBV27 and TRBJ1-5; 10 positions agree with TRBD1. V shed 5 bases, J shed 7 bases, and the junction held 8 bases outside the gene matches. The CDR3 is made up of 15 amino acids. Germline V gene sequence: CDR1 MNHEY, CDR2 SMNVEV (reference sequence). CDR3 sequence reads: CASSPGTGAKQPQHF. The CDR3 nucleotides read TGTGCCAGCAGTCCGGGGACAGGGGCGAAACAGCCCCAGCATTTT.

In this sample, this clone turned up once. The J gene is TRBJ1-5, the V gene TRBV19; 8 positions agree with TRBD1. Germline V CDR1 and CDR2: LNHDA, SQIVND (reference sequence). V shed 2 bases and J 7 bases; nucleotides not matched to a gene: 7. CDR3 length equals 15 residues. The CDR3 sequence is CASSIFWTGKQPQHF. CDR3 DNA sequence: TGTGCCAGTAGTATATTCTGGACAGGGAAACAGCCCCAGCATTTT.

CDR3 bases: TGTGCCAGCAGTCACATCACGTCGGAGCAGTTCTTC. It codes for CASSHITSEQFF. This chain links TRBV7-6 with TRBJ2-1; D is uncertain. Germline assignment: CDR1 SGHVS and CDR2 FNYEAQ. Trimming took 6 bases from V and 10 from J, leaving 13 bases between them. The CDR3 has 12 amino acids.

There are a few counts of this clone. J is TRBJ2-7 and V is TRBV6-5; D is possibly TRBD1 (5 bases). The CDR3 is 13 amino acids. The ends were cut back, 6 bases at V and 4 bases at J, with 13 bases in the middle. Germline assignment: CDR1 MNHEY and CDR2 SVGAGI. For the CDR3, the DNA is TGTGCCAGCAGGATTAGGGCAGGGTACGAGCAGTACTTC. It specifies CASRIRAGYEQYF.

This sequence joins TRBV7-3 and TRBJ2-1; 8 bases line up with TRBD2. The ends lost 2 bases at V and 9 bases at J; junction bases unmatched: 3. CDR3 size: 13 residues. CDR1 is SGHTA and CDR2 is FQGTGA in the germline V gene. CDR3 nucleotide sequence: TGTGCCAGCAGCTTAGCTGCGGGGGGTGAGCAGTTCTTC. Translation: CASSLAAGGEQFF.

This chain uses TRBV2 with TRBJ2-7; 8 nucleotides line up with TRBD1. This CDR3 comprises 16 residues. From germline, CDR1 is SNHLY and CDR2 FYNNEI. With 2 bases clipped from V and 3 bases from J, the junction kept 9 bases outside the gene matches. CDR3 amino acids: CASSEIGQGAVYEQYF. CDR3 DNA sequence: TGTGCCAGCAGTGAAATTGGGCAGGGGGCGGTCTACGAGCAGTACTTC.

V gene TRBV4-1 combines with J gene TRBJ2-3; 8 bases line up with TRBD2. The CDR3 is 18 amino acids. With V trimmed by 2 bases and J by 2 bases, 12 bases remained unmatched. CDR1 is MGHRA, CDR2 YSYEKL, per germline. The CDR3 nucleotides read TGCGCCAGCAGCCAATCATACACCGGGACTAGTGTCACAGATACGCAGTATTTT. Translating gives CASSQSYTGTSVTDTQYF.

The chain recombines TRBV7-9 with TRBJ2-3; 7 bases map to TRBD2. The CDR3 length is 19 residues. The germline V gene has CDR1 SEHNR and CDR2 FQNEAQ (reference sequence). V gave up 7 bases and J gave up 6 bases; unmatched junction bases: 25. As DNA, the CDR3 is TGTGCCAGCACCTACTTCGGCACTCCTAGCGGCCATAATGCGGATACGCAGTATTTT. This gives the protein CASTYFGTPSGHNADTQYF.

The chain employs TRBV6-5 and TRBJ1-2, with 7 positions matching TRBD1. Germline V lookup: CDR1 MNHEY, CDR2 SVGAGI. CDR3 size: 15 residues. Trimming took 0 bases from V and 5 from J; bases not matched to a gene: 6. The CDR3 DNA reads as TGTGCCAGCAGTTACTCTACAGGGGAAGGGTATGGCTACACCTTC. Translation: CASSYSTGEGYGYTF.

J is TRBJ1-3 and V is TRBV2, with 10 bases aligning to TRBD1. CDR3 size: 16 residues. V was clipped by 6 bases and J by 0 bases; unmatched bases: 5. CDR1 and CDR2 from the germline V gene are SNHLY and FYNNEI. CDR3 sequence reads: CASRTGGHISGNTIYF. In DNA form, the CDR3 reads TGTGCCAGCAGGACAGGGGGCCACATCTCTGGAAACACCATATATTTT.

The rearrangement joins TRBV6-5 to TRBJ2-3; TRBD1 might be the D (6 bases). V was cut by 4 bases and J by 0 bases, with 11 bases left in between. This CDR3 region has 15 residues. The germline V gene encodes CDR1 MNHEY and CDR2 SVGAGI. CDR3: CASSSGDQSTDTQYF. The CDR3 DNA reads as TGTGCCAGCAGTTCAGGGGACCAGAGCACAGATACGCAGTATTTT.